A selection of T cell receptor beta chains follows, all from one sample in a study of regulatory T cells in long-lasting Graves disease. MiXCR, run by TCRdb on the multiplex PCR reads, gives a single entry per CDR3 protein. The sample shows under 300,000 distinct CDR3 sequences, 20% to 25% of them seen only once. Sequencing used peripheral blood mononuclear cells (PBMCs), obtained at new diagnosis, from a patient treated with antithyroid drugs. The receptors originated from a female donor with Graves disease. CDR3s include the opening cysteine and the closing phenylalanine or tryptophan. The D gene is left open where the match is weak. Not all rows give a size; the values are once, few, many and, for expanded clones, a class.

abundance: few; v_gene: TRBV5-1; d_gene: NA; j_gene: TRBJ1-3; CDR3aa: CASSFTPSGGNTIYF; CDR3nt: TGCGCCAGCAGCTTCACTCCCTCGGGAGGAAACACCATATATTTT
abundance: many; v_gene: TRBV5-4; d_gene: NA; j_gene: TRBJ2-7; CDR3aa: CASSAEYEQYF; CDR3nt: TGTGCCAGCAGCGCAGAGTACGAGCAGTACTTC
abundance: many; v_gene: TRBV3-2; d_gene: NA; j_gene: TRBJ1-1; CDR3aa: CASRGQCRDRNAFF; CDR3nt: TGTGCCAGCAGAGGACAATGCCGGGACAGGAATGCTTTCTTT
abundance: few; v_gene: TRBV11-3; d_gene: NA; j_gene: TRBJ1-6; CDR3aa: CASSQKPGISSPLHF; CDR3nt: TGTGCCAGCAGCCAAAAACCAGGGATTTCGTCACCCCTCCACTTT
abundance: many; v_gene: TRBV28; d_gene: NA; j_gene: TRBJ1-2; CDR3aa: CASSLYGRLGQGIWPNYGYTF; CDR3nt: TGTGCCAGCAGTTTATACGGGCGACTGGGTCAGGGGATTTGGCCTAACTATGGCTACACCTTC
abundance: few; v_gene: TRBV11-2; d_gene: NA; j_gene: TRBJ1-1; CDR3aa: CASSLGTIEAFF; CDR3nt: TGTGCCAGCAGCTTAGGCACGATCGAAGCTTTCTTT
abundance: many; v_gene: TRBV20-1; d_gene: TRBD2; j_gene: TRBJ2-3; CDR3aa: CSAREPRTSGGDTQYF; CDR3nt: TGCAGTGCTAGAGAACCGAGGACTAGCGGGGGAGATACGCAGTATTTT
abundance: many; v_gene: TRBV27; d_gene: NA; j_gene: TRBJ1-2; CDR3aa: CASSLSQGSGYTF; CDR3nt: TGTGCCAGCAGTTTAAGTCAGGGTTCTGGCTACACCTTC
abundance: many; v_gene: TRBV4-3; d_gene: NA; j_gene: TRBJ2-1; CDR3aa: CASSQDRNYNEQFF; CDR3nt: TGCGCCAGCAGCCAAGATAGAAATTACAATGAGCAGTTCTTC
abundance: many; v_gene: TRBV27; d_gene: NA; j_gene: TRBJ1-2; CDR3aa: CASRPNYPNYGYTF; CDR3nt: TGTGCCAGCAGACCAAATTACCCCAACTATGGCTACACCTTC
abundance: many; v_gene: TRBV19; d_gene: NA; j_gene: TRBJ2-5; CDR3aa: CASTKGSFRGETQYF; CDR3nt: TGTGCCAGTACAAAAGGCTCTTTCAGAGGGGAGACCCAGTACTTC
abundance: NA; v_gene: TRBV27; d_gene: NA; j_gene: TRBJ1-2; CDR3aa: CASSLAGVGNYGYTF; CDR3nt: TGTGCCAGCAGTTTGGCAGGGGTGGGTAACTATGGCTACACCTTC
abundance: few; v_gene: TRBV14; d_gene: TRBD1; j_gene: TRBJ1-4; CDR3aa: CASSDRGHPTNEKLFF; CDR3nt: TGTGCCAGCAGTGACAGGGGGCACCCAACTAATGAAAAACTGTTTTTT
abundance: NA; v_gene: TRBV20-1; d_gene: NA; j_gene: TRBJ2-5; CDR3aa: CSAPAGETQYF; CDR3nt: TGCAGTGCCCCAGCTGGCGAGACCCAGTACTTC
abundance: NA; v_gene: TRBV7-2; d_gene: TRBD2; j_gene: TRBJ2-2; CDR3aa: CASSQDTGRGGWTGELFF; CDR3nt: TGCGCCAGCAGCCAAGATACCGGGCGGGGGGGGTGGACCGGGGAGCTGTTTTTT
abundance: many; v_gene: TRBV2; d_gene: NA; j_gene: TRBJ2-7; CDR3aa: CASKDDRPSYEQYF; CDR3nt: TGTGCCAGCAAGGATGACAGACCATCCTACGAGCAGTACTTC
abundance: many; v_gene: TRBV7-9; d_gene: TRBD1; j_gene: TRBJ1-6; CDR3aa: CASSSFRGGSPLHF; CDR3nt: TGTGCCAGCAGTTCCTTCAGGGGGGGTTCACCCCTCCACTTT
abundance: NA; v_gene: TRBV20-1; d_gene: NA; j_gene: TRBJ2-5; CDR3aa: CSASNNRETQYF; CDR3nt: TGCAGTGCTAGTAACAATCGAGAGACCCAGTACTTC
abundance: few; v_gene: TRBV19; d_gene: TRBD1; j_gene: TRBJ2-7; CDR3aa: CASRDRGSYEQYF; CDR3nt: TGTGCCAGTAGGGACAGGGGCTCCTACGAGCAGTACTTC
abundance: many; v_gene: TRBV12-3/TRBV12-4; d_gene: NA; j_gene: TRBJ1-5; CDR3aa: CASRDDTQGFARSNQPQHF; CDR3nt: TGTGCCAGCAGAGACGATACCCAGGGATTCGCCCGCTCCAATCAGCCCCAGCATTTT
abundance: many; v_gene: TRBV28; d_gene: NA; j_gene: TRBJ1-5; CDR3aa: CASSLDGSNQPQHF; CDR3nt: TGTGCCAGCAGCTTGGACGGGAGCAATCAGCCCCAGCATTTT
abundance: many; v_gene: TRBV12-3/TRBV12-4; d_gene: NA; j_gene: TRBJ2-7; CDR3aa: CASSQGTPNYEQYF; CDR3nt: TGTGCCAGCAGTCAAGGGACGCCAAACTACGAGCAGTACTTC
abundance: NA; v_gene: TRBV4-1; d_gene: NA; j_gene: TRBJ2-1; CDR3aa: CASSQDVFSASYNEQFF; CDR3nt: TGCGCCAGCAGCCAAGATGTTTTTTCGGCTAGCTACAATGAGCAGTTCTTC
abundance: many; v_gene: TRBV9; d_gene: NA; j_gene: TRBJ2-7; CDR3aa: CASSVGLTPEQYF; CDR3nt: TGTGCCAGCAGCGTAGGCTTGACTCCAGAGCAGTACTTC
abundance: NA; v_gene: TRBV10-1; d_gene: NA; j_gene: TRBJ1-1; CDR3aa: CASSTGLATEAFF; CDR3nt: TGCGCCAGCAGTACAGGGTTAGCCACTGAAGCTTTCTTT
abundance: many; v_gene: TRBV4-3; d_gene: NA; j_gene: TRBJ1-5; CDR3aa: CASSQEGPGQPQHF; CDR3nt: TGCGCCAGCAGCCAAGAGGGGCCAGGTCAGCCCCAGCATTTT
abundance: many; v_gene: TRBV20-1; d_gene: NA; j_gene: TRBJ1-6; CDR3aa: CSASRLELPLHF; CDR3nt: TGCAGTGCTAGTCGACTGGAGCTACCCCTCCACTTT
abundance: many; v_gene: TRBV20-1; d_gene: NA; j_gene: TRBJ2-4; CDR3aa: CSAEGGLAKNIQYF; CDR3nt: TGCAGTGCTGAAGGGGGGTTAGCCAAAAACATTCAGTACTTC
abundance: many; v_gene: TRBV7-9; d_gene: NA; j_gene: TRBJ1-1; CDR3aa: CASSLGLNEAFF; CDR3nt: TGTGCCAGCAGCCTGGGACTTAATGAAGCTTTCTTT
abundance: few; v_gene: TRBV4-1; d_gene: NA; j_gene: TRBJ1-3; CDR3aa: CASSPLGGISGNTIYF; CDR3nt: TGCGCCAGCAGCCCCCTTGGAGGGATCTCTGGAAACACCATATATTTT
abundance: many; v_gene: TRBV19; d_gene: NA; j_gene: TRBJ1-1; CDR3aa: CASSTATDQADTEAFF; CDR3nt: TGTGCCAGTAGTACGGCTACCGACCAGGCGGACACTGAAGCTTTCTTT
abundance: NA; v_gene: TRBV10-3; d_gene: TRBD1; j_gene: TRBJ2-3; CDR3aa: CGASRYPQGAAGRETDTQYF; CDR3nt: TGTGGCGCCAGCAGGTACCCCCAGGGGGCCGCGGGAAGGGAGACAGATACGCAGTATTTT
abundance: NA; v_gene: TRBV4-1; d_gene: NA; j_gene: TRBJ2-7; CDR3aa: CASSQDQTAGFKQYF; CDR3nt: TGCGCCAGCAGCCAAGATCAAACCGCGGGGTTCAAGCAGTACTTC
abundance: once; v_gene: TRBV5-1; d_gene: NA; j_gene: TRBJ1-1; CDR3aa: CASSLEQGEEAFF; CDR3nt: TGCGCCAGCAGCTTAGAGCAGGGAGAAGAAGCTTTCTTT
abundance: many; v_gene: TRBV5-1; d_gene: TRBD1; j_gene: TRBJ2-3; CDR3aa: CASSSRTGVEDTQYF; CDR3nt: TGCGCCAGCAGCTCGCGGACAGGAGTAGAAGATACGCAGTATTTT
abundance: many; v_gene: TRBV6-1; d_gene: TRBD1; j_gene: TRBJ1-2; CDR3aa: CASSESTGHGYTF; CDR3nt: TGTGCCAGCAGTGAATCGACAGGGCATGGCTACACCTTC
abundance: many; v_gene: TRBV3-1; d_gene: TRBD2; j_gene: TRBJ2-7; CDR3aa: CASSQGATSVAQYF; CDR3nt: TGTGCCAGCAGCCAAGGGGCGACTAGCGTTGCGCAGTACTTC
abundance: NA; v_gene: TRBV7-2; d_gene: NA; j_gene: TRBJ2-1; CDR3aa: CASSRSEPGVYNEQFF; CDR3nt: TGTGCCAGCAGCCGTAGCGAACCGGGGGTTTACAATGAGCAGTTCTTC
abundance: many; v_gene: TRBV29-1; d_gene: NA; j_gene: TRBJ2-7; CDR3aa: CSVGLVGTTYEQYF; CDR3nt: TGCAGCGTTGGACTCGTTGGGACCACCTACGAGCAGTACTTC
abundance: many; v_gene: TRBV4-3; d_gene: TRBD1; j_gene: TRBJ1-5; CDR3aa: CASSQDRQGGHQPQHF; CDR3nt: TGCGCCAGCAGCCAAGATCGACAGGGTGGCCATCAGCCCCAGCATTTT
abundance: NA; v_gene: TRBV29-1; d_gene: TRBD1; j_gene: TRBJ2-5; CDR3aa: CSVLTGGVETQYF; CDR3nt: TGCAGCGTCTTGACAGGGGGCGTAGAGACCCAGTACTTC